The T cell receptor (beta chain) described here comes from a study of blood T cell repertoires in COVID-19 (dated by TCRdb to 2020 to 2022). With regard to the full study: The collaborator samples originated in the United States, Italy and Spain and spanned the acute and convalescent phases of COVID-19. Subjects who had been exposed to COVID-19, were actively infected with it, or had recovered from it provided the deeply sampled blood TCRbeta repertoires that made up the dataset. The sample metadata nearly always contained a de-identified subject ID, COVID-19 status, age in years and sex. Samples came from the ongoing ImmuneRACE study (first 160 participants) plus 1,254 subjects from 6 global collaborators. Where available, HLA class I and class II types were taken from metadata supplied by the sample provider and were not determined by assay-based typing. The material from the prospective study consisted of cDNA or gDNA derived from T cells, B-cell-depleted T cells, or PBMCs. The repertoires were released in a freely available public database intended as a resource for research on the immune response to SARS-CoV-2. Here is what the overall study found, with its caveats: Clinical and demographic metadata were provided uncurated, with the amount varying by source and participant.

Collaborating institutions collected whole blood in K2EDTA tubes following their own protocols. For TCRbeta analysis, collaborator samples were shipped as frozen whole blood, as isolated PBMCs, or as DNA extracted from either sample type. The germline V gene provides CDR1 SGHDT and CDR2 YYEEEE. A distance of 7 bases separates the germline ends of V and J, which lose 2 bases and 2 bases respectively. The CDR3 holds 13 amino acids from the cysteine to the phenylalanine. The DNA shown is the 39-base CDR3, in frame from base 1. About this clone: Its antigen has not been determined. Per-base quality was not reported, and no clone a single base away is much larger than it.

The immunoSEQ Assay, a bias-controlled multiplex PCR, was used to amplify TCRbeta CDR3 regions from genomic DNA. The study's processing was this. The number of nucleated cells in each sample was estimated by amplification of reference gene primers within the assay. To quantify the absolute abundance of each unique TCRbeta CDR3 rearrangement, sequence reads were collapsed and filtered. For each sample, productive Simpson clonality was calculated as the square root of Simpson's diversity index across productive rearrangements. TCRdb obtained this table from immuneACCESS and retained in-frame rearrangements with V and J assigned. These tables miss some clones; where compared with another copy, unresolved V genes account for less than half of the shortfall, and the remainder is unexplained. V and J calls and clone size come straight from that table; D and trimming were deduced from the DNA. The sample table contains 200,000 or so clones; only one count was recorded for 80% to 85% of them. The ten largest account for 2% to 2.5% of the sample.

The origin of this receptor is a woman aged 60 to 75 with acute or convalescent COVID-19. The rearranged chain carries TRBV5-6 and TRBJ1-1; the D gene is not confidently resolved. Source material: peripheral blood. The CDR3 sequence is CASSFPFNTEAFF. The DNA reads TGTGCCAGCAGCTTTCCCTTTAACACTGAAGCTTTCTTT. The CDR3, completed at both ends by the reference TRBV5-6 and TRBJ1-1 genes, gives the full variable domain DAGVTQSPTHLIKTRGQQVTLRCSPKSGHDTVSWYQQALGQGPQFIFQYYEEEERQRGNFPDRFSGHQFPNYSSELNVNALLLGDSALYLCASSFPFNTEAFFGQGTRLTVV.